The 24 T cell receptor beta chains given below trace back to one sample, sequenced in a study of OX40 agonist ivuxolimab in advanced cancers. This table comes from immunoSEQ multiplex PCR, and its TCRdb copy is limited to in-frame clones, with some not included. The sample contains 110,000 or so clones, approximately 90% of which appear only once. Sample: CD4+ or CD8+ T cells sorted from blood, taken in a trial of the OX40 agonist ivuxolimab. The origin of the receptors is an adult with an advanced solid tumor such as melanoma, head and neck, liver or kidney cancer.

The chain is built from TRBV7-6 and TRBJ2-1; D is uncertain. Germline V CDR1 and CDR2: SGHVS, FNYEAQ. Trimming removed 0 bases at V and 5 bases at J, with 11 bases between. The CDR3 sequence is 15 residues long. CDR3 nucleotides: TGTGCCAGCAGCTTAGCGTCGGGCACACACAATGAGCAGTTCTTC. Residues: CASSLASGTHNEQFF.

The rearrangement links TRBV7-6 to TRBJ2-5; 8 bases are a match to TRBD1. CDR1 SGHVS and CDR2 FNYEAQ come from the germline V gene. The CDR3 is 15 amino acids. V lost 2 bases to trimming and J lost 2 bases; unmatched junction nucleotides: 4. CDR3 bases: TGTGCCAGCAGCTTATACAGGGGGGCTCAAGAGACCCAGTACTTC. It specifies CASSLYRGAQETQYF.

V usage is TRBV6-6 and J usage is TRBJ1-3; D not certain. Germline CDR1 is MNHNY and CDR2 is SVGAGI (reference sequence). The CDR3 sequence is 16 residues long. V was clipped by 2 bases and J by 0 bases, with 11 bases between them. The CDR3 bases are TGTGCCAGCAGTTACGACCCTCTGAGCTCTGGAAACACCATATATTTT. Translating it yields CASSYDPLSSGNTIYF.

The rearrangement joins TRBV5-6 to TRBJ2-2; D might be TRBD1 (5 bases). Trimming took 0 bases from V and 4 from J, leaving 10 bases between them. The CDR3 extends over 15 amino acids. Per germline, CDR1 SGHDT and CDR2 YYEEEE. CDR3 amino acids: CASSLGQFGTGELFF. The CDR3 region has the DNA TGTGCCAGCAGCTTGGGACAGTTCGGCACCGGGGAGCTGTTTTTT.

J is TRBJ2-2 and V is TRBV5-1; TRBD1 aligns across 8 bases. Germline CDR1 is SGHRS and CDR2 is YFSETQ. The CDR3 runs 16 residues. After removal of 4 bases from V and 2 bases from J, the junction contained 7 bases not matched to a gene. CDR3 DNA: TGCGCCAGCAGCGAGACAGGGGTTGAAAACACCGGGGAGCTGTTTTTT. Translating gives CASSETGVENTGELFF.

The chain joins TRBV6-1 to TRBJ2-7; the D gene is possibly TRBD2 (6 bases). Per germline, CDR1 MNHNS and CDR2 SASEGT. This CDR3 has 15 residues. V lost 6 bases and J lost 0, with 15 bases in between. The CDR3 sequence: CASSLQLARSYEQYF. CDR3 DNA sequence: TGTGCCAGCAGCCTACAACTAGCACGCTCCTACGAGCAGTACTTC.

This chain's CDR3 is CASRPDRAYNEQFF. As DNA, the CDR3 is TGCGCCAGCAGACCAGACAGGGCTTACAATGAGCAGTTCTTC. The chain links TRBV5-1 to TRBJ2-1; 7 nucleotides match TRBD1. The V gene's germline CDR1 is SGHRS and CDR2 YFSETQ. The trim removed 5 bases at V and 4 bases at J, leaving 6 bases unmatched. The CDR3 covers 14 residues.

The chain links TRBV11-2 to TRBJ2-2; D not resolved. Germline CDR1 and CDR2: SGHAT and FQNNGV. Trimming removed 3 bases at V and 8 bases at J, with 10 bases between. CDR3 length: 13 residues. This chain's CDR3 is CASSFEISGELFF. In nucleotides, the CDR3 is TGTGCCAGCAGCTTTGAAATTTCGGGGGAGCTGTTTTTT.

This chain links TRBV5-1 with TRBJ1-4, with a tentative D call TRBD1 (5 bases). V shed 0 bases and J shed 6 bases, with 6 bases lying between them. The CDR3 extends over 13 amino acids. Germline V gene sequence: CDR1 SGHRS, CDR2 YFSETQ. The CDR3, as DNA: TGCGCCAGCAGCTTGGCGACAGATGAAAAACTGTTTTTT. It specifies CASSLATDEKLFF.

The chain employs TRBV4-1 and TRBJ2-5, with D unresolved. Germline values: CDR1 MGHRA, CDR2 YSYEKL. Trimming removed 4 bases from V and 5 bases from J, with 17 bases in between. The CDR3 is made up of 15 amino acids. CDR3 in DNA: TGCGCCAGCAGCCCCTCTAATGGGCGCGCGGAGACCCAGTACTTC. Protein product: CASSPSNGRAETQYF.

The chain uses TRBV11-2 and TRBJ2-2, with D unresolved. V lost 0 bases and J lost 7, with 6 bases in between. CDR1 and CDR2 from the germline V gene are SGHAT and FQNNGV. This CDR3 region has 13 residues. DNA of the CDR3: TGTGCCAGCAGCTTAGAGGGTGACGGGGAGCTGTTTTTT. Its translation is CASSLEGDGELFF.

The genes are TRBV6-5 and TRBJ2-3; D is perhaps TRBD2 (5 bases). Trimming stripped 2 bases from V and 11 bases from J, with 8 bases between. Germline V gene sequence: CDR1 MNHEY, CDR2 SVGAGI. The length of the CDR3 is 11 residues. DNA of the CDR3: TGTGCCAGCAGTTACGAGCGGCGGCAGTATTTT. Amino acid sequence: CASSYERRQYF.

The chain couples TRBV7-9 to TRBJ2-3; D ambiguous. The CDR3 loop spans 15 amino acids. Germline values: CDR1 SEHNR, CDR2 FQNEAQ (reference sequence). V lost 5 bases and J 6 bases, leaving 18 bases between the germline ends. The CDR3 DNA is TGTGCCAGCAGCCCTTCTGGGCCTAGGTTCGATACGCAGTATTTT. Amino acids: CASSPSGPRFDTQYF.

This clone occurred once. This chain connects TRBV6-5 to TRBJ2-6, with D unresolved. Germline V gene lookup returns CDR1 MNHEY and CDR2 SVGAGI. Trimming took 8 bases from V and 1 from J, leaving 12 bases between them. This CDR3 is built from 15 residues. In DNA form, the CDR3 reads TGTGCCAGCTATTCGCCTTTTTCTGGGGCCAACGTCCTGACTTTC. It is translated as CASYSPFSGANVLTF.

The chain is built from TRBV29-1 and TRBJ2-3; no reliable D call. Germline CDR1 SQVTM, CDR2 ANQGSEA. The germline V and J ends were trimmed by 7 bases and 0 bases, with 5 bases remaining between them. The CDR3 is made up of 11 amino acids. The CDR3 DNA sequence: TGCAGCGCAAGGAGCACAGATACGCAGTATTTT. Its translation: CSARSTDTQYF.

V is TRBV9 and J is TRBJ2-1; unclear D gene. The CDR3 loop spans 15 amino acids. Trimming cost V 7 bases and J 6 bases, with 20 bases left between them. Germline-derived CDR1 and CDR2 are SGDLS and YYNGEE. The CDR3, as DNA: TGTGCCAGCCCCGAAGGACCCAAGTTTGTCAATGAGCAGTTCTTC. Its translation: CASPEGPKFVNEQFF.

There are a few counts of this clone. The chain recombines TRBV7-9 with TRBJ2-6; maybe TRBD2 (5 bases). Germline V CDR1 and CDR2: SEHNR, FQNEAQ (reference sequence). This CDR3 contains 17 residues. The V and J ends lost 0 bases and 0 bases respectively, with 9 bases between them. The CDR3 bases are TGTGCCAGCAGCTTAGCGGTGGGAGTCTCTGGGGCCAACGTCCTGACTTTC. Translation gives CASSLAVGVSGANVLTF. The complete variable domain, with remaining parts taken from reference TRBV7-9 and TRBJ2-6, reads DTGVSQNPRHKITKRGQNVTFRCDPISEHNRLYWYRQTLGQGPEFLTYFQNEAQLEKSRLLSDRFSAERPKGSFSTLEIQRTEQGDSAMYLCASSLAVGVSGANVLTFGAGSRLTVL.

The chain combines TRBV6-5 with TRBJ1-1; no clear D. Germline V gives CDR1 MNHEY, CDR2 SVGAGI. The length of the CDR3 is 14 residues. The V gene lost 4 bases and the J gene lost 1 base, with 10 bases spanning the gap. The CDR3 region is CASSFTSANTEAFF. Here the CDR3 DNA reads TGTGCCAGCAGTTTCACCTCAGCGAACACTGAAGCTTTCTTT.

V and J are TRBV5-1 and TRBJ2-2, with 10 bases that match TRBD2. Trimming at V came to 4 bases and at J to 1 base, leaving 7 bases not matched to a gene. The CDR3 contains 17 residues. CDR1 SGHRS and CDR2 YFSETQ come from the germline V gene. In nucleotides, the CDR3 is TGCGCCAGCAGCCCCGCAGCGGGGGGGGTGAACACCGGGGAGCTGTTTTTT. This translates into CASSPAAGGVNTGELFF.

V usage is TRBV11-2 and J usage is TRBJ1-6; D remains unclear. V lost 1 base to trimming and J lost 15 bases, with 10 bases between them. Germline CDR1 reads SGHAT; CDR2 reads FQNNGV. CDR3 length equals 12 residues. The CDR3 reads CASSLVGINLHF. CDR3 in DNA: TGTGCCAGCAGCTTAGTCGGGATCAACCTCCACTTT. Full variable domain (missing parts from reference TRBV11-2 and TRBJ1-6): EAGVAQSPRYKIIEKRQSVAFWCNPISGHATLYWYQQILGQGPKLLIQFQNNGVVDDSQLPKDRFSAERLKGVDSTLKIQPAKLEDSAVYLCASSLVGINLHFGNGTRLTVT.

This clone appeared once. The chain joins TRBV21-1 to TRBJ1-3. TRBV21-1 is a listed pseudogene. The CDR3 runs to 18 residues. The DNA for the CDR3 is TGTGCCAGCAGCAAAGTGATCCCTTCGCTCATCTCTGGAAACACCATATATTTT. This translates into CASSKVIPSLISGNTIYF.

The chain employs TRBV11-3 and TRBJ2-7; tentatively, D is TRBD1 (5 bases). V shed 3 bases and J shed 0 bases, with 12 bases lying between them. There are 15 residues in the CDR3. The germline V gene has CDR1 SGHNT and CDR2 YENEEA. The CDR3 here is CASSLGQASSYEQYF. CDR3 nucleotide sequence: TGTGCCAGCAGCTTGGGGCAGGCTAGCTCCTACGAGCAGTACTTC.

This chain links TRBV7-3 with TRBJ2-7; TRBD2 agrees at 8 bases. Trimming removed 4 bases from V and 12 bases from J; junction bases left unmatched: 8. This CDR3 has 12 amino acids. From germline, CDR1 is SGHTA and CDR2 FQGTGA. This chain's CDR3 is CASSSGTSDAYF. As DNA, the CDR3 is TGTGCCAGCAGCTCCGGGACTAGTGACGCGTACTTC. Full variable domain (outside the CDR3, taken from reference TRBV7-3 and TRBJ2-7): GAGVSQTPSNKVTEKGKYVELRCDPISGHTALYWYRQSLGQGPEFLIYFQGTGAADDSGLPNDRFFAVRPEGSVSTLKIQRTERGDSAVYLCASSSGTSDAYFGPGTRLTVT.

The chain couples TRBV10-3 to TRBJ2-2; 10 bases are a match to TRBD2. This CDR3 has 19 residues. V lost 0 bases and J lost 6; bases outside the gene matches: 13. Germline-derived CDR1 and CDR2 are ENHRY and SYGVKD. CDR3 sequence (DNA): TGTGCCATCAGTGAGTCTTACCCTAGCACCGGGACTAGCGCCGGGGAGCTGTTTTTT. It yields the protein CAISESYPSTGTSAGELFF.